This TCR beta chain was identified in a study of blood T cell repertoires in COVID-19. Overall study context: The cDNA or gDNA used as material had been derived from T cells, B-cell-depleted T cells, or PBMCs.

Produced via immunoSEQ multiplex PCR; TCRdb's table is partial and in-frame only. The sample includes 250,000 to 300,000 clones, 75% to 90% of them seen just once. Germline CDR1 MNHEY, CDR2 SMNVEV (reference sequence). The length of the CDR3 is 12 residues. V gave up 7 bases and J gave up 14 bases, with 18 bases separating them. The study assigned cohorts using participant-reported clinical history. Symptom resolution, clearance, or two negative PCRs marked donors in Cohort 3 as recovered. The J gene is TRBJ1-3, the V gene TRBV27, with D uncertain. The clonotype comes from a woman between 40 and 55 years old who had recovered from COVID-19. Sequencing was performed on PBMCs or T cells enriched from blood (not recorded which). The CDR3 here is CASIFFDGVLYF. In DNA, the CDR3 is TGTGCCAGCATCTTTTTCGACGGGGTCTTATATTTT.